Following are 14 T cell receptor beta chains from one sample sequenced in a study of radiotherapy plus CTLA-4 blockade in lung cancer (dated 2018 in TCRdb). Libraries were prepared through the immunoSEQ multiplex PCR assay. Held by TCRdb, this immuneACCESS table contains in-frame sequences only and omits some clones. Under half of the omission traces to an unresolved V gene where checked; the cause of the rest is unknown. Recorded for this sample are 90,000 or so clones; about four fifths of them occurred a single time. The ten largest clones represent 0.65% to 1% of the sample. This sample comprised peripheral blood, obtained from a patient treated with radiotherapy plus ipilimumab. The receptor set was obtained from a human donor with non-small cell lung cancer who had stable disease on radiotherapy plus ipilimumab.

The rearrangement links TRBV14 to TRBJ2-7; D remains unclear. V was shortened by 1 base and J by 3 bases, with 10 bases between the two germline ends. CDR3 length: 14 amino acids. The germline V gene encodes CDR1 SGHDN and CDR2 FVKESK. DNA for the CDR3: TGTGCCAGCAGCCAAGGTCCAACGGTCTACGAGCAGTACTTC. This translates into CASSQGPTVYEQYF.

The rearrangement joins TRBV25-1 to TRBJ2-7; 7 positions match TRBD1. The germline V gene encodes CDR1 MGHDK and CDR2 SYGVNS. CDR3 length: 14 amino acids. V lost 5 bases and J lost 3; bases outside the gene matches: 7. The DNA for the CDR3 is TGTGCCAGCAGTATTTCCCGGGACAGCTACGAGCAGTACTTC. This gives the protein CASSISRDSYEQYF.

CDR3 amino acids: CASREGGNTEAFF. The CDR3 bases are TGTGCCAGCAGGGAAGGGGGGAACACTGAAGCTTTCTTT. V usage is TRBV6-5 and J usage is TRBJ1-1; TRBD1 might be the D (6 bases). V lost 6 bases, J lost 1 base, and 9 bases lay in between. This CDR3 has 13 residues. CDR1 is MNHEY, CDR2 SVGAGI, per germline.

This clone appeared once. The J gene is TRBJ2-2, the V gene TRBV11-1; D is undetermined. With 5 bases removed from V and 1 base from J, the gap between germline ends came to 8 bases. CDR3 length: 14 residues. Germline V gene lookup returns CDR1 SGHAT and CDR2 FQDESV (reference sequence). CDR3 region: CASSPLGNTGELFF. In DNA form, the CDR3 reads TGTGCCAGCAGCCCCCTAGGGAACACCGGGGAGCTGTTTTTT. Full variable domain (outside the CDR3, taken from reference TRBV11-1 and TRBJ2-2): EAEVAQSPRYKITEKSQAVAFWCDPISGHATLYWYRQILGQGPELLVQFQDESVVDDSQLPKDRFSAERLKGVDSTLKIQPAELGDSAMYLCASSPLGNTGELFFGEGSRLTVL.

This clone was counted only a few times. The chain has TRBV21-1 and TRBJ2-7; the D call of TRBD1 is as the table states it, not checked on the DNA. TRBV21-1 constitutes a pseudogene. The CDR3 runs to 14 residues. The CDR3 bases are TGTGCCAGCAGCAGACAGTCCCAAAACTACGAGCAGTACTTC. Translation: CASSRQSQNYEQYF.

This clone was recorded a few times. The J gene is TRBJ2-7, the V gene TRBV14; D remains unclear. The CDR3 runs to 11 residues. V was clipped by 4 bases and J by 6 bases, with 7 bases between them. CDR1 and CDR2 (germline): SGHDN, FVKESK. The CDR3 is CASSLSREQYF. As DNA, the CDR3 is TGTGCCAGCAGCCTCTCTCGCGAGCAGTACTTC.

The chain recombines TRBV5-6 with TRBJ1-1; maybe TRBD1 (5 bases). CDR3 size: 15 residues. Deletions cut 4 bases from V and 3 bases from J, with 16 bases between. Germline loops: CDR1 SGHDT, CDR2 YYEEEE. CDR3 loop: CASSPRTLAYTEAFF. The DNA of the CDR3 is TGTGCCAGCAGCCCTCGGACACTAGCGTACACTGAAGCTTTCTTT.

The CDR3 DNA is TGTGCCAGCAACAAAGAGGGGACTAGGGGCACAGATACGCAGTATTTT. It specifies CASNKEGTRGTDTQYF. The chain combines TRBV9 with TRBJ2-3; 8 nucleotides line up with TRBD2. Germline V gives CDR1 SGDLS, CDR2 YYNGEE. CDR3 size: 16 residues. The V and J ends lost 6 bases and 1 base, in that order; junction bases with no gene match: 10. The variable domain in full, with the rest retrieved from reference TRBV9 and TRBJ2-3, is DSGVTQTPKHLITATGQRVTLRCSPRSGDLSVYWYQQSLDQGLQFLIQYYNGEERAKGNILERFSAQQFPDLHSELNLSSLELGDSALYFCASNKEGTRGTDTQYFGPGTRLTVL.

This clone was recorded a few times. This chain connects TRBV6-5 to TRBJ1-1; a weak D match, TRBD1 (5 bases). Looked up from germline, CDR1 is MNHEY and CDR2 is SVGAGI. The ends were cut back, 2 bases at V and 10 bases at J, with 8 bases in the middle. The length of the CDR3 is 11 residues. As DNA, the CDR3 is TGTGCCAGCAGTTACCGGGGCTTAGCTTTCTTT. Amino acid sequence: CASSYRGLAFF.

This clone was found once. J is TRBJ1-1 and V is TRBV2, with unresolved D. The V gene's germline CDR1 is SNHLY and CDR2 FYNNEI. Trimming cost V 6 bases and J 1 base, with 9 bases left between them. This CDR3 has 13 amino acids. For the CDR3, the DNA is TGTGCCAGCAGGTACGACACGAACACTGAAGCTTTCTTT. It specifies CASRYDTNTEAFF.

The rearrangement links TRBV5-4 to TRBJ2-1; 8 bases line up with TRBD2. Looked up from germline, CDR1 is SGHNT and CDR2 is YYREEE (reference sequence). This CDR3 is 19 amino acids long. The ends lost 0 bases at V and 3 bases at J; junction bases unmatched: 14. CDR3 DNA: TGTGCCAGCAGCTTGGGGCGGGGGGCTCTCAGAAGACACTACAATGAGCAGTTCTTC. Residues: CASSLGRGALRRHYNEQFF.

This chain links TRBV27 with TRBJ2-3, with unresolved D. CDR1 is MNHEY, CDR2 SMNVEV, per germline (reference sequence). Trimming pared 3 bases from V and 4 bases from J, leaving 2 bases between. The CDR3 has 11 amino acids. The CDR3 nucleotides are TGTGCCAGCAGTTTTTCAGATACGCAGTATTTT. Protein sequence: CASSFSDTQYF.

A word on this clone: One end of the junction fails to match germline, which may point to a read error. V and J are TRBV11-2 and TRBJ2-3, with 8 bases that match TRBD2. Looked up from germline, CDR1 is SGHAT and CDR2 is FQNNGV. The CDR3 extends over 12 amino acids. The CDR3 sequence: CASSLEGTSMNF. DNA for the CDR3: TGTGCCAGCAGCTTGGAAGGGACTAGTATGAATTTT.

The V and J genes are TRBV13 and TRBJ1-6; no clear D. The CDR3 loop spans 16 amino acids. Germline values: CDR1 PRHDT, CDR2 FYEKMQ (reference sequence). Trimming took off 5 bases at V and 9 bases at J, with 20 bases between the two ends. In nucleotides, the CDR3 is TGTGCCAGCAGCGATCGGGGTGGCAGGTCCAGTTCACCCCTCCACTTT. This sequence encodes CASSDRGGRSSSPLHF.